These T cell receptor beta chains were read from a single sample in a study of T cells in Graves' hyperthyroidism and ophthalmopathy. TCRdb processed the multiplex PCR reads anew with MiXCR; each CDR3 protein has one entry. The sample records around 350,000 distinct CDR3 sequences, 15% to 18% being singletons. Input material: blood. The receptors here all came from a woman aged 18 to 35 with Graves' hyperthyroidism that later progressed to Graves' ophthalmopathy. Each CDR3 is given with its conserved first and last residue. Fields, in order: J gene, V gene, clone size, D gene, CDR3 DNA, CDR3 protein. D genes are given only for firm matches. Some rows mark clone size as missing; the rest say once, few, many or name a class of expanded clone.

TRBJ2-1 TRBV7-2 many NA TGTGCCAGCAGCTTAGCGGGGCGGTCTTCCTACAATGAGCAGTTCTTC CASSLAGRSSYNEQFF
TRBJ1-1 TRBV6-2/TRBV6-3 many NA TGTGCCAGCGTGCCCTCAGGGACAAGGGTAAGCAGCGCTGAAGCTTTCTTT CASVPSGTRVSSAEAFF
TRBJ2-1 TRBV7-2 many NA TGTGCCAGCACCACATATTCTCATTACAATGAGCAGTTCTTC CASTTYSHYNEQFF
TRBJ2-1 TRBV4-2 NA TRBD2 TGTGCCAGCAGCCAACCACCGGGACTAGCGGCAAGAGGTTCCTACAATGAGCAGTTCTTC CASSQPPGLAARGSYNEQFF
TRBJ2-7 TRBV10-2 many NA TGCGCCAGCACCAACACTAGTTGGACCTACGAGCAGTACTTC CASTNTSWTYEQYF
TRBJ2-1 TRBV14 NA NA TGTGCCAGCAGCCAGCGGGGCCCTTACAATGAGCAGTTCTTC CASSQRGPYNEQFF
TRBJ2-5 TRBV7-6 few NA TGTGCCAGCAGCCGGTGGGCTAGAGAGACCCAGTACTTC CASSRWARETQYF
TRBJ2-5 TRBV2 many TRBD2 TGTGCCAGCAACATCGGGGGGGACGAGACCCAGTACTTC CASNIGGDETQYF
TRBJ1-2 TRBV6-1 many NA TGTGCCAGCAGTCCAACAGGTGGCTATGGCTACACCTTC CASSPTGGYGYTF
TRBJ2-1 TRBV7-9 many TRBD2 TGTGCCAGCAGCTCCAACGGGCTAGCGGGAAATGAGCAGTTCTTC CASSSNGLAGNEQFF
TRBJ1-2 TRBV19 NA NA TGTGCCAGTAGTGCGCAGGGCTTCTATGGCTACACCTTC CASSAQGFYGYTF
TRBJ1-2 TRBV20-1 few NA TGCAGTGCTAGTGGGATCGCTGGACGTGGTGGCTACACCTTC CSASGIAGRGGYTF
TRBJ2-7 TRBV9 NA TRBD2 TGTGCCAGCAGCGCCACTAGCGGGAGTAACTACGAGCAGTACTTC CASSATSGSNYEQYF